This section outlines one T cell receptor beta chain sequence together with its context. Its antigen is not identified. The entry originates in a study of T cell responses to AZD1222 COVID-19 vaccine. Study-wide points: Spike-specific TCRs gained breadth and depth after people received two AZD1222 doses.

The V gene's germline CDR1 is SGHVS and CDR2 FQNEAQ. The CDR3 has 16 residues. Between the trimmed V and J ends, which lost 5 bases and 2 bases, there was a span of 18 bases. Sequenced by immunoSEQ multiplex PCR; TCRdb stores in-frame clones only, minus some. This sample carries roughly 55,000 clones, roughly nine tenths of them seen once, and the ten largest clones take under 2%. This chain uses TRBV7-8 with TRBJ1-2; a possible D gene is TRBD1 (5 bases). The clonotype comes from an adult in good health. This material consisted of peripheral blood, taken on day 0 of AZD1222 vaccination. CDR3 DNA sequence: TGTGCCAGCAGCCCCCAGCCGGCAGGGAGCAACTATGGCTACACCTTC. Translating gives CASSPQPAGSNYGYTF.